This TCR beta chain was found in a study of T cells in Graves' hyperthyroidism and ophthalmopathy. TCR beta CDR3 sequences were amplified from RNA transcripts. The HTBI set primed first-round TCR CDR3 RT-PCR. TCRdb re-derived calls from the multiplex PCR reads in MiXCR, one entry per CDR3 protein. The sample includes 500,000 or so distinct CDR3 sequences, about 16% seen only once; the top ten take 29%. This clonotype came up many times. The ends lost 1 base at V and 4 bases at J; junction bases unmatched: 4. The CDR3 loop spans 14 amino acids. CDR1 is DFQATT and CDR2 is SNEGSKA in the germline V gene (reference sequence).

The sequence was obtained from a woman aged 30 to 39 with Graves' ophthalmopathy. The sequencing input was blood. The rearrangement links TRBV20-1 to TRBJ2-7; 10 bases are shared with TRBD2. The CDR3 bases are TGCAGTGCTAGAGCCACTAGCGGGATGTACGAGCAGTACTTC. This codes for CSARATSGMYEQYF.